The 22 T cell receptor beta chains reported below all come from one sample, sequenced in a study of vaccination and CD4 T cells after COVID-19. Indicated treatment: 10-day PBMC culture with coronavirus spike peptide pools or control peptides (ViraFEST assay). Antigens of these TCRs are unknown. Cultured CD4+ T-cell DNA underwent Oncomine TCR Beta short-read sequencing. TCRdb processed the PCR reads anew with MiXCR; each CDR3 protein has one entry. The repertoire has 8,100 or so distinct CDR3 sequences, roughly 53% of them found once; the top ten carry about 20%. The material sequenced was CD4+ T cells from blood, cultured in vitro. These receptors all come from a human donor who had recovered from COVID-19.

This chain links TRBV6-5 with TRBJ1-2; D unclear. The germline CDR1 and CDR2 sequences are MNHEY and SVGAGI. The CDR3 is made up of 11 amino acids. The germline V and J ends were trimmed by 2 bases and 8 bases, with 6 bases remaining between them. Here the CDR3 DNA reads TGTGCCAGCAGTTACAGGGTCGGCTACACCTTC. Its protein is CASSYRVGYTF.

This rearrangement joins TRBV7-9 to TRBJ1-2; 9 bases map to TRBD1. V trimming: 4 bases; J trimming: 8 bases; junction bases outside the gene matches: 8. The length of the CDR3 is 14 residues. Germline V gene sequence: CDR1 SEHNR, CDR2 FQNEAQ (reference sequence). CDR3 coding DNA: TGTGCCAGCAGCTCCAAACAGGGGGCGCAGGGCTACACCTTC. Translation: CASSSKQGAQGYTF.

V is TRBV6-1 and J is TRBJ2-1; 7 bases are a match to TRBD1. CDR3 size: 14 residues. The ends lost 5 bases at V and 3 bases at J; junction bases unmatched: 4. The germline gives CDR1 MNHNS, CDR2 SASEGT. CDR3 DNA: TGTGCCAGCAGTCGACAGGGTATCTACAATGAGCAGTTCTTC. Amino acids: CASSRQGIYNEQFF.

In nucleotides, the CDR3 is TGTGCCAGCACCCCTGAGTACAATGAGCAGTTCTTC. It is translated as CASTPEYNEQFF. The chain couples TRBV2 to TRBJ2-1; D call uncertain. CDR1 and CDR2 (germline): SNHLY, FYNNEI. Trimming shortened V by 7 bases and J by 4 bases, and 8 bases separated the two germline ends. CDR3 length equals 12 residues.

This clonotype turned up a few times. The gene calls are TRBV7-3 and TRBJ2-3, with 7 bases lining up with TRBD2. There are 12 residues in the CDR3. Per germline, CDR1 SGHTA and CDR2 FQGTGA. J gave up 4 bases and V 5 bases, and 0 bases lay outside the gene matches. The CDR3 loop reads CASSAGADTQYF. The CDR3 region has the DNA TGTGCCAGCAGCGCGGGAGCAGATACGCAGTATTTT.

This clonotype showed up just a few times. V gene TRBV7-2 combines with J gene TRBJ2-4; D remains unclear. There are 15 residues in the CDR3. V lost 2 bases to trimming and J lost 5 bases, with 13 bases between them. CDR1 and CDR2 (germline): SGHTA, FQGNSA. CDR3: CASSLRHQNQNIQYF. CDR3 DNA sequence: TGTGCCAGCAGCTTAAGGCACCAGAACCAAAACATTCAGTACTTC.

The chain joins TRBV28 to TRBJ1-4; 8 bases fit TRBD1. Germline CDR1 and CDR2: MDHEN and SYDVKM. The trim removed 7 bases at V and 7 bases at J, leaving 5 bases unmatched. The CDR3 is 13 residues long. CDR3 in DNA: TGTGCCAGCACCAGGGGGCGCAGTGAAAAACTGTTTTTT. Translation gives CASTRGRSEKLFF.

V usage is TRBV11-2 and J usage is TRBJ2-7, with unresolved D. V was pared by 1 base and J by 2 bases, with 9 bases between. The CDR3 is made up of 14 amino acids. Per germline, CDR1 SGHAT and CDR2 FQNNGV. CDR3 bases: TGTGCCAGCAGCTTAGGCCGGCCAACCTACGAGCAGTACTTC. Translating gives CASSLGRPTYEQYF.

V is TRBV12-3 or TRBV12-4 and J is TRBJ2-5, with TRBD1 identical over 7 bases. The CDR3 has 15 residues. The V segment lost 6 bases and the J segment 4 bases; nucleotides outside the gene matches: 11. The CDR3 DNA reads TGTGCCAGCAGCCGTACAGGGGTTGGGGGAGAGACCCAGTACTTC. Protein product: CASSRTGVGGETQYF.

The genes are TRBV6-5 and TRBJ1-3, with no clear D. CDR1 is MNHEY and CDR2 is SVGAGI in the germline V gene. Trimming pared 0 bases from V and 0 bases from J, leaving 3 bases between. CDR3 length: 14 residues. The CDR3 sequence is CASSYSLSGNTIYF. The CDR3 coding sequence is TGTGCCAGCAGTTACTCCCTCTCTGGAAACACCATATATTTT.

This rearrangement joins TRBV30 to TRBJ1-1; D might be TRBD1 (6 bases). This CDR3 is built from 11 residues. CDR1 and CDR2 from the germline V gene are GTSNPN and SVGIG (reference sequence). V lost 3 bases to trimming and J lost 5 bases, with 7 bases between them. The chain's CDR3 is CAWRQGTEAFF. DNA for the CDR3: TGTGCCTGGAGGCAGGGGACTGAAGCTTTCTTT.

This clonotype appeared a few times. The V and J genes are TRBV7-2 and TRBJ2-5; perhaps D is TRBD1 or TRBD2 (6 bases each). The CDR3 is 15 amino acids. V was clipped by 1 base and J by 7 bases, with 16 bases between them. Germline loops: CDR1 SGHTA, CDR2 FQGNSA. Here the CDR3 reads CASSLGSGAYGTQYF. CDR3 DNA sequence: TGTGCCAGCAGCTTAGGTTCGGGGGCCTACGGGACCCAGTACTTC.

This clonotype is judged medium-sized. The CDR3 DNA follows: TGTGCCAGTAGTATAGATGGGCGGGATACGCAGTATTTT. Protein product: CASSIDGRDTQYF. The chain links TRBV19 to TRBJ2-3; unclear D gene. CDR1 is LNHDA and CDR2 is SQIVND in the germline V gene (reference sequence). CDR3 size: 13 residues. With 0 bases removed from V and 6 bases from J, the gap between germline ends came to 7 bases.

The chain carries TRBV7-2 and TRBJ1-3, with 7 nucleotides matching TRBD1. V was pared by 3 bases and J by 8 bases, with 10 bases of the junction left unmatched. Germline CDR1 reads SGHTA; CDR2 reads FQGNSA. The CDR3 has 15 residues. This chain's CDR3 is CASSLGQGQSYTIYF. For the CDR3, the DNA is TGTGCCAGCAGCTTGGGGCAGGGACAGAGTTACACCATATATTTT. The full variable domain, in which reference TRBV7-2 and TRBJ1-3 provide the parts outside the CDR3, is GAGVSQSPSNKVTEKGKDVELRCDPISGHTALYWYRQSLGQGLEFLIYFQGNSAPDKSGLPSDRFSAERTGGSVSTLTIQRTQQEDSAVYLCASSLGQGQSYTIYFGEGSWLTVV.

This clonotype was detected only a few times. The CDR3 region is CASSYYSGSVEQYF. CDR3 DNA sequence: TGTGCCAGCAGTTATTATAGCGGGAGTGTCGAGCAGTACTTC. The chain has TRBV6-5 and TRBJ2-7; 9 nucleotides agree with TRBD2. The CDR3 sequence is 14 residues long. The germline CDR1 and CDR2 sequences are MNHEY and SVGAGI. V lost 3 bases, J lost 6 bases, and 6 bases stayed unmatched.

V usage is TRBV6-5 and J usage is TRBJ2-2; TRBD1 might be the D (6 bases). The CDR3 consists of 15 residues. V shed 4 bases and J shed 4 bases, with 13 bases lying between them. Germline CDR1 MNHEY, CDR2 SVGAGI. CDR3 bases: TGTGCCAGCAGTTCCCGACAGGCGTCCACCGGGGAGCTGTTTTTT. This codes for CASSSRQASTGELFF.

V is TRBV7-6 and J is TRBJ1-1; TRBD1 matches 7 bases. Germline trimming cut 5 bases from V and 1 base from J; bases unmatched to any gene: 4. The germline CDR1 and CDR2 sequences are SGHVS and FNYEAQ. The CDR3 spans 14 residues. CDR3 residues: CASSLRGENTEAFF. DNA for the CDR3: TGTGCCAGCAGCCTCAGGGGGGAGAACACTGAAGCTTTCTTT. Drawing the rest from reference TRBV7-6 and TRBJ1-1, the complete variable domain is GAGVSQSPRYKVTKRGQDVALRCDPISGHVSLYWYRQALGQGPEFLTYFNYEAQQDKSGLPNDRFSAERPEGSISTLTIQRTEQRDSAMYRCASSLRGENTEAFFGQGTRLTVV.

This clonotype occurred a few times. This chain links TRBV27 with TRBJ2-5, with 10 bases lining up with TRBD2. The CDR3 contains 17 residues. V shed 6 bases and J 2 bases; nucleotides not matched to a gene: 12. The germline CDR1 and CDR2 sequences are MNHEY and SMNVEV (reference sequence). The CDR3 DNA sequence: TGTGCCAGCAGCCAAGCCTTCCTAGCGGGGGTGCAAGAGACCCAGTACTTC. This gives the protein CASSQAFLAGVQETQYF.

This clonotype was seen more than once but under ten times. The chain is built from TRBV12-3 or TRBV12-4 and TRBJ1-2, with D perhaps TRBD1 (6 bases). CDR3 length equals 15 residues. The germline V and J ends were trimmed by 7 bases and 8 bases, with 23 bases remaining between them. The CDR3 DNA follows: TGTGCCAGCACTATCGTACCCCCAGGGGCCGACGGCTACACCTTC. Its translation: CASTIVPPGADGYTF.

Only a few counts were recorded for this clonotype. The chain employs TRBV6-1 and TRBJ1-5; TRBD1 might be the D (6 bases). The V gene lost 10 bases and the J gene lost 4 bases, with 14 bases spanning the gap. The length of the CDR3 is 13 residues. The germline V gene encodes CDR1 MNHNS and CDR2 SASEGT. Here the CDR3 DNA reads TGTGCCACCGGGGGCACTCTTAATCAGCCCCAGCATTTT. Translated: CATGGTLNQPQHF.

The chain joins TRBV6-2 or TRBV6-3 to TRBJ2-1, with 11 positions matching TRBD2. Germline V lookup: CDR1 MNHEY, CDR2 SVGEGT. CDR3 length: 17 residues. V lost 0 bases to trimming and J lost 3 bases; unmatched junction nucleotides: 4. The CDR3 coding sequence is TGTGCCAGCAGTTACTCCCCGACTAGCGGGATCTACAATGAGCAGTTCTTC. Its translation is CASSYSPTSGIYNEQFF.

The chain couples TRBV7-2 to TRBJ2-7, with D maybe TRBD2 (6 bases). Trimming stripped 4 bases from V and 3 bases from J, with 10 bases between. The CDR3 contains 13 residues. Germline V gene data show CDR1 as SGHTA and CDR2 as FQGNSA. The CDR3 here is CASSSAGGYEQYF. CDR3 bases: TGTGCCAGCAGCTCGGCCGGGGGCTACGAGCAGTACTTC.